This is a list of T cell receptor beta chains from one sample in a study of healthy donors' naive CD4 and CD8 T cells. TCRdb re-analysed the reads in MiXCR, keeping a single row per CDR3 protein. The sample holds approximately 180,000 distinct CDR3 sequences, around three quarters seen once. The sequenced sample was naive CD4+ and CD8+ T cells sorted from blood, pooled from several donors. The receptors stem from a pool of human donors in good health; the sample pools cells from several healthy donors. The CDR3 runs from the conserved cysteine through the conserved F or W. A D gene is named only where the DNA matches it firmly. Only part of the rows carry a size: once, few, many, or a class if the clone is expanded.

. TRBJ2-5 TRBV27 . CASSFRQIGLETQYF TGTGCCAGCAGTTTCAGGCAGATTGGTTTGGAGACCCAGTACTTC
. TRBJ2-4 TRBV5-1 . CASRTDSAKNIQYF TGCGCCAGCAGGACAGACAGTGCCAAAAACATTCAGTACTTC
. TRBJ1-1 TRBV27 . CASSLYDMNTEAFF TGTGCCAGCAGTTTATATGACATGAACACTGAAGCTTTCTTT
. TRBJ2-5 TRBV18 . CASSPRAGETQYF TGTGCCAGCTCACCACGAGCAGGGGAGACCCAGTACTTC
. TRBJ2-7 TRBV18 TRBD1 CASSPSGQGAEQYF TGTGCCAGCTCACCCTCGGGACAGGGGGCCGAGCAGTACTTC
few TRBJ2-5 TRBV27 TRBD2 CASSSGRELETQYF TGTGCCAGCAGTTCCGGGAGGGAACTAGAGACCCAGTACTTC
few TRBJ1-5 TRBV29-1 . CSVGREVDQPQHF TGCAGCGTTGGCAGGGAGGTCGATCAGCCCCAGCATTTT
. TRBJ2-1 TRBV6-5 TRBD2 CASSRGLAGGSYNEQFF TGTGCCAGCAGTCGTGGACTAGCGGGAGGGTCCTACAATGAGCAGTTCTTC
. TRBJ2-5 TRBV5-4 TRBD2 CASSLVAGGQETQYF TGTGCCAGCAGCTTGGTAGCGGGGGGACAAGAGACCCAGTACTTC
few TRBJ1-2 TRBV29-1 . CSVDSDINYGYTF TGCAGCGTTGATAGTGATATTAACTATGGCTACACCTTC
once TRBJ2-1 TRBV6-5 . CASRPNLADYNEQFF TGTGCCAGCAGGCCGAACTTAGCGGACTACAATGAGCAGTTCTTC
once TRBJ2-1 TRBV5-4 . CASSRPGTSSINEQFF TGTGCCAGCAGCCGACCCGGGACTTCTTCCATCAATGAGCAGTTCTTC
few TRBJ2-1 TRBV27 TRBD2 CASSPLAGDVNNEQFF TGTGCCAGCAGTCCCTTAGCGGGAGATGTGAACAATGAGCAGTTCTTC
. TRBJ2-7 TRBV11-1 TRBD2 CASSLVSGMYEQYF TGTGCCAGCAGCTTAGTCAGCGGGATGTACGAGCAGTACTTC
. TRBJ2-7 TRBV29-1 TRBD2 CSVGVRGLAVYEQYF TGCAGCGTTGGGGTGCGAGGACTAGCGGTTTACGAGCAGTACTTC
. TRBJ2-1 TRBV15 TRBD2 CATSRPGTSTYEQFF TGTGCCACCAGCAGACCCGGGACTAGTACCTACGAGCAGTTCTTC
. TRBJ1-2 TRBV29-1 TRBD1 CSVLGGIRNYGYTF TGCAGCGTTCTAGGGGGCATCCGAAACTATGGCTACACCTTC
. TRBJ2-3 TRBV6-6 TRBD2 CASIPPGLGSTDTQYF TGTGCCAGCATCCCACCGGGACTAGGGAGCACAGATACGCAGTATTTT
. TRBJ1-6 TRBV29-1 . CSGRQRDNSPLHF TGCAGCGGCCGACAACGGGATAATTCACCCCTCCACTTT
. TRBJ2-2 TRBV18 . CASSTLEGNTGELFF TGTGCCAGCTCAACCCTGGAGGGGAACACCGGGGAGCTGTTTTTT
. TRBJ1-1 TRBV6-6 . CASSGQDREAFF TGTGCTAGCAGTGGGCAAGACAGAGAAGCTTTCTTT
. TRBJ2-6 TRBV27 TRBD1 CASRGRTGLYSGANVLTF TGTGCCAGCAGAGGGAGGACAGGGCTGTACTCTGGGGCCAACGTCCTGACTTTC